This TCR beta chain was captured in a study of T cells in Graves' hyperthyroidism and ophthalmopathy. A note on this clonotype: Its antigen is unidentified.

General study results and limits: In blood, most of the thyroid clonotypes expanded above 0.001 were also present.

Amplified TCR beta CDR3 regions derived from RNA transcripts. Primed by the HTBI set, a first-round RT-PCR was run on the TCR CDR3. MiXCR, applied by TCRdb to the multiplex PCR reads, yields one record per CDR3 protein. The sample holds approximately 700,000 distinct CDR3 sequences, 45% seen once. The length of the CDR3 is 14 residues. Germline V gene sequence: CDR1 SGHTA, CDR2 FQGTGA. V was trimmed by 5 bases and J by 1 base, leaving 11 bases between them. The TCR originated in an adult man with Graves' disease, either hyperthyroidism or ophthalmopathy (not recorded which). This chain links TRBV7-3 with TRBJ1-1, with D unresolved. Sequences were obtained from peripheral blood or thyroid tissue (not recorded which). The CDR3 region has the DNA TGTGCCAGCAGCAATAACGGCCGGAACACTGAAGCTTTCTTT. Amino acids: CASSNNGRNTEAFF.